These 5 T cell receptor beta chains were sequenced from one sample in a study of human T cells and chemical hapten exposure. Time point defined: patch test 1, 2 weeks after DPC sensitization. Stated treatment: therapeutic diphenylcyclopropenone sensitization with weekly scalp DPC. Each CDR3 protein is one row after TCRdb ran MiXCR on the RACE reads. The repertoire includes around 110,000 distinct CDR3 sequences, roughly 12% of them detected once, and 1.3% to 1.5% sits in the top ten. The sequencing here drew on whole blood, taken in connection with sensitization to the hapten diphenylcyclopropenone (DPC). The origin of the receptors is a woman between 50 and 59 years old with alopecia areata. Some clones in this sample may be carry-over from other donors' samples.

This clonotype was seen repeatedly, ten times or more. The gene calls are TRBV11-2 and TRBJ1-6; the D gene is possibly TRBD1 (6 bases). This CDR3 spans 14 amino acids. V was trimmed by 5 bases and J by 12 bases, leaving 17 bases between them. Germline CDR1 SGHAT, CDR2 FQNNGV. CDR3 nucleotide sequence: TGTGCCAGCAGCAGACGATCACAGGGAGGACCCCTCCACTTT. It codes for CASSRRSQGGPLHF.

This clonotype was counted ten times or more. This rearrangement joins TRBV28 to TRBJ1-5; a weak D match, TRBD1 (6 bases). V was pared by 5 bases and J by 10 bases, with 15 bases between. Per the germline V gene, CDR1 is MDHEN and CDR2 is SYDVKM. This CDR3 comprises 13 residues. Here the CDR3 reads CASSPPMTGPQHF. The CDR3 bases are TGTGCCAGCAGTCCTCCTATGACAGGTCCCCAGCATTTT. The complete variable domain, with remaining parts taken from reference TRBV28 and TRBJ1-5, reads DVKVTQSSRYLVKRTGEKVFLECVQDMDHENMFWYRQDPGLGLRLIYFSYDVKMKEKGDIPEGYSVSREKKERFSLILESASTNQTSMYLCASSPPMTGPQHFGDGTRLSIL.

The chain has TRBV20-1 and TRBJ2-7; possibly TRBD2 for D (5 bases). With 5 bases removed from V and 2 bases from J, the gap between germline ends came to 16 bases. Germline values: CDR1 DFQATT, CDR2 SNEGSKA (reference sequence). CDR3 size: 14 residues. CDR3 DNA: TGCAGTGCTCCCGGGCGGGTCCCCGCCTACGAGCAGTACTTC. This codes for CSAPGRVPAYEQYF.

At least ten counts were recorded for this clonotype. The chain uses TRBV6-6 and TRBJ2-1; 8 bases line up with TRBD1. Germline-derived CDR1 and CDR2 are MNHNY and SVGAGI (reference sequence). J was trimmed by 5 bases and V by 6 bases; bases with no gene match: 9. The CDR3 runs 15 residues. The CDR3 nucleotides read TGTGCCAGCAGCCGAGAACACAGGGGGGACAATGAGCAGTTCTTC. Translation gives CASSREHRGDNEQFF.

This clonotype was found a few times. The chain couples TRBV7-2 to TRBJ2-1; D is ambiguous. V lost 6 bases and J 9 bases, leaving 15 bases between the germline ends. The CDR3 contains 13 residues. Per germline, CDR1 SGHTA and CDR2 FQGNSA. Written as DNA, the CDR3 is TGTGCCAGCAGTCGAAGAGTAGGTGTTGAGCAGTTCTTC. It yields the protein CASSRRVGVEQFF.